Listed here are 24 T cell receptor beta chains from one sample, sequenced in a study of control samples from healthy donors and cancer patients. The data were produced by immunoSEQ multiplex PCR, yet TCRdb's version contains in-frame clones alone and is incomplete. Of about 120,000 clones in the sample, roughly 84% were seen once. The sequencing input was blood. These receptors originate from a man aged 40-49 years in good health.

The genes are TRBV29-1 and TRBJ2-5; 7 bases are shared with TRBD2. The V segment lost 5 bases and the J segment 4 bases; nucleotides outside the gene matches: 7. Germline V lookup: CDR1 SQVTM, CDR2 ANQGSEA. The CDR3 totals 13 residues. The chain's CDR3 is CSVSSGLVETQYF. CDR3 in DNA: TGCAGCGTTTCTAGCGGCTTGGTAGAGACCCAGTACTTC.

This chain uses TRBV7-3 with TRBJ1-5, with D possibly TRBD1 on 5 matching bases. The CDR3 spans 14 residues. Germline V gives CDR1 SGHTA, CDR2 FQGTGA. Trimming left V 5 bases short and J 7 bases short, with 15 bases between. The CDR3 DNA reads TGTGCCAGCAGCGGACAAGGAGGTGGGCAGCCCCAGCATTTT. It is translated as CASSGQGGGQPQHF.

The V gene is TRBV9, the J gene TRBJ1-3; D is undetermined. V shed 0 bases and J shed 0 bases, with 13 bases lying between them. Per germline, CDR1 SGDLS and CDR2 YYNGEE. This CDR3 has 17 amino acids. The CDR3 nucleotides read TGTGCCAGCAGCGTAGGGATAGGGCTAGTCTCTGGAAACACCATATATTTT. It translates to CASSVGIGLVSGNTIYF.

As DNA, the CDR3 is TGTGCCAGCGCCGGGGACCTCAGCGGGGCCTCCAGGGGGGAGCAGTACTTC. Protein product: CASAGDLSGASRGEQYF. V and J are TRBV11-3 and TRBJ2-7, with D possibly being TRBD1 or TRBD2 (7 bases each). Germline lookup yields CDR1 SGHNT and CDR2 YENEEA. Trimming took off 8 bases at V and 7 bases at J, with 30 bases between the two ends. The CDR3 is made up of 17 amino acids.

This chain links TRBV29-1 with TRBJ1-2; D gene ambiguous. In germline, CDR1 is SQVTM, CDR2 ANQGSEA. V was cut by 3 bases and J by 5 bases, with 10 bases left in between. The CDR3 has 12 residues. The CDR3, as DNA: TGCAGCGTTGAGGGTTTACCTTATGGCTACACCTTC. As protein: CSVEGLPYGYTF.

The chain joins TRBV14 to TRBJ1-3; D is unclear. The CDR3 extends over 14 amino acids. Germline loops: CDR1 SGHDN, CDR2 FVKESK. V lost 0 bases and J 5 bases, leaving 8 bases between the germline ends. The CDR3 region is CASSQDTVRNTIYF. The CDR3 DNA reads TGTGCCAGCAGCCAAGATACGGTCAGAAACACCATATATTTT.

The V gene is TRBV7-2, the J gene TRBJ2-7; D is tentatively TRBD1 or TRBD2 (5 bases each). V gave up 5 bases and J gave up 3 bases, with 11 bases separating them. The CDR3 is 13 amino acids. The germline gives CDR1 SGHTA, CDR2 FQGNSA. The CDR3 protein is CASSRGTVYEQYF. For the CDR3, the DNA is TGTGCCAGCAGCCGTGGGACGGTCTACGAGCAGTACTTC. The full variable domain, with the rest looked up from reference TRBV7-2 and TRBJ2-7, is GAGVSQSPSNKVTEKGKDVELRCDPISGHTALYWYRQSLGQGLEFLIYFQGNSAPDKSGLPSDRFSAERTGGSVSTLTIQRTQQEDSAVYLCASSRGTVYEQYFGPGTRLTVT.

Written as DNA, the CDR3 is TGTGCCAGCAAAGTTGGACAGACCAACACTGAAGCTTTCTTT. Amino acid sequence: CASKVGQTNTEAFF. V usage is TRBV27 and J usage is TRBJ1-1, with D possibly TRBD1 on 6 matching bases. There are 14 residues in the CDR3. V lost 7 bases and J lost 2, with 14 bases in between. In germline, CDR1 is MNHEY, CDR2 SMNVEV (reference sequence).

Turning to this clone: The sample has other DNA sequences that encode this CDR3 too. V and J are TRBV7-2 and TRBJ1-4, with a possible D match to TRBD1 (5 bases). Per germline, CDR1 SGHTA and CDR2 FQGNSA. The germline V and J ends were trimmed by 3 bases and 5 bases, with 10 bases remaining between them. CDR3 length equals 14 residues. The CDR3 reads CASSFGGGNEKLFF. CDR3 DNA: TGTGCCAGCAGCTTCGGGGGAGGCAATGAAAAACTGTTTTTT.

The gene calls are TRBV6-6 and TRBJ2-7; TRBD2 matches at 13 bases. Per the germline V gene, CDR1 is MNHNY and CDR2 is SVGAGI (reference sequence). V was clipped by 6 bases and J by 0 bases; unmatched bases: 8. The CDR3 runs to 17 residues. CDR3 nucleotides: TGTGCCAGCAGACGACTAGCGGGGGGCCCTAGCTCCTACGAGCAGTACTTC. Encoded protein: CASRRLAGGPSSYEQYF.

V is TRBV6-6 and J is TRBJ1-6; no firm D call. The V end was cut by 4 bases, the J end by 2 bases, with 12 bases between. Germline V gene data show CDR1 as MNHNY and CDR2 as SVGAGI (reference sequence). This CDR3 is built from 16 residues. The DNA of the CDR3 is TGTGCCAGCAGTTTAATCGGACCCACCTATAATTCACCCCTCCACTTT. It specifies CASSLIGPTYNSPLHF.

This chain links TRBV6-2 or TRBV6-3 with TRBJ2-5; D gene ambiguous. The CDR3 has 11 residues. From germline, CDR1 is MNHEY and CDR2 SVGEGT. V lost 2 bases and J 5 bases, leaving 3 bases between the germline ends. CDR3 nucleotide sequence: TGTGCCAGCAGTTACGTTGAGACCCAGTACTTC. Translated: CASSYVETQYF.

This chain uses TRBV6-5 with TRBJ1-2; the D is unclear. With 8 bases removed from V and 4 bases from J, the gap between germline ends came to 17 bases. Per germline, CDR1 MNHEY and CDR2 SVGAGI. The CDR3 runs 14 residues. CDR3 protein: CASAADHLLYGYTF. The CDR3 DNA sequence: TGTGCCAGCGCGGCCGATCATCTCCTCTATGGCTACACCTTC.

Only one count was recorded for this clone. The rearrangement links TRBV4-3 to TRBJ2-7; no clear D. The CDR3 totals 16 residues. Germline values: CDR1 LGHNA, CDR2 YSLEER. Trimming took off 0 bases at V and 9 bases at J, with 21 bases between the two ends. The CDR3 DNA is TGCGCCAGCAGCCAAGATTTACGGGTCCAAGCCCTGGGGCAGTACTTC. It is translated as CASSQDLRVQALGQYF.

The chain carries TRBV27 and TRBJ1-6; no definite D call. The V end was cut by 3 bases, the J end by 7 bases, with 10 bases between. This CDR3 region has 14 residues. The V gene's germline CDR1 is MNHEY and CDR2 SMNVEV (reference sequence). The CDR3 here is CASSLRETNSPLHF. The CDR3 DNA reads TGTGCCAGCAGTTTGAGGGAAACAAATTCACCCCTCCACTTT.

The rearrangement joins TRBV7-9 to TRBJ1-2; D gene uncertain. CDR1 is SEHNR and CDR2 is FQNEAQ in the germline V gene (reference sequence). The CDR3 runs to 14 residues. The ends were cut back, 3 bases at V and 3 bases at J, with 11 bases in the middle. The DNA of the CDR3 is TGTGCCAGCAGCTTTGGGGTTCTGTACTATGGCTACACCTTC. It is translated as CASSFGVLYYGYTF.

The rearrangement links TRBV28 to TRBJ1-4; D may be TRBD1 (5 bases). This CDR3 has 15 amino acids. V lost 7 bases and J lost 4, with 16 bases in between. The germline CDR1 and CDR2 sequences are MDHEN and SYDVKM. The CDR3 region has the DNA TGTGCCAGCAATGTACCGGGACGGCTTAATGAAAAACTGTTTTTT. Encoded protein: CASNVPGRLNEKLFF.

The chain couples TRBV24-1 to TRBJ2-5; TRBD1 might be the D (6 bases). The germline CDR1 and CDR2 sequences are KGHDR and SFDVKD. The CDR3 extends over 13 amino acids. The germline V and J ends were trimmed by 3 bases and 9 bases, with 13 bases remaining between them. This chain's CDR3 is CATSDGWQGSQYF. The DNA of the CDR3 is TGTGCCACCAGTGATGGGTGGCAGGGGTCCCAGTACTTC.

This rearrangement joins TRBV5-5 to TRBJ2-3, with 13 bases that match TRBD2. The CDR3 runs to 18 residues. V dropped 5 bases and J dropped 4; count of bases not matched to a gene: 13. Germline CDR1 reads SGHKS; CDR2 reads YYEKEE (reference sequence). CDR3 sequence (DNA): TGTGCCAGCAGGCAGGGAAGACTAGCGGGGGGCATGGCAGATACGCAGTATTTT. Its protein product is CASRQGRLAGGMADTQYF.

The DNA of the CDR3 is TGCGCCAGCAGCGGACAGGGGGCTGAAGCTTTCTTT. Translating gives CASSGQGAEAFF. V is TRBV5-1 and J is TRBJ1-1, with TRBD1 matching 10 bases. This CDR3 has 12 amino acids. V gave up 4 bases and J gave up 6 bases; unmatched junction bases: 0. CDR1 is SGHRS and CDR2 is YFSETQ in the germline V gene.

The chain uses TRBV9 and TRBJ2-5; tentative D call: TRBD1 (5 bases). The CDR3 is 14 residues long. Germline V gene lookup returns CDR1 SGDLS and CDR2 YYNGEE. Trimming pared 3 bases from V and 4 bases from J, leaving 13 bases between. CDR3 protein: CASSAGWDTETQYF. The CDR3 nucleotides read TGTGCCAGCAGCGCAGGGTGGGATACAGAGACCCAGTACTTC.

This chain uses TRBV5-1 with TRBJ2-5, with D possibly matching TRBD2 (5 bases). Deletions cut 6 bases from V and 0 bases from J, with 12 bases between. The CDR3 runs 14 residues. The germline V gene has CDR1 SGHRS and CDR2 YFSETQ. Written as DNA, the CDR3 is TGCGCCAGCACCCGCGAGGGCAACCAAGAGACCCAGTACTTC. This encodes CASTREGNQETQYF.

This chain joins TRBV9 and TRBJ1-5; D uncertain. Germline V lookup: CDR1 SGDLS, CDR2 YYNGEE. This CDR3 region has 12 residues. V was clipped by 0 bases and J by 8 bases, with 6 bases between them. Here the CDR3 reads CASSVGLEPQHF. DNA of the CDR3: TGTGCCAGCAGCGTAGGATTGGAGCCCCAGCATTTT.

The chain combines TRBV11-3 with TRBJ2-2; 10 nucleotides agree with TRBD1. V lost 5 bases, J lost 7 bases, and 10 bases stayed unmatched. The CDR3 length is 16 residues. Germline assignment: CDR1 SGHNT and CDR2 YENEEA. The CDR3 bases are TGTGCCAGCAGCCGGGGCGGGGACAGGGGAGGCGGGGAGCTGTTTTTT. As protein: CASSRGGDRGGGELFF. Based on the CDR3 plus reference TRBV11-3 and TRBJ2-2, the full variable domain is EAGVVQSPRYKIIEKKQPVAFWCNPISGHNTLYWYLQNLGQGPELLIRYENEEAVDDSQLPKDRFSAERLKGVDSTLKIQPAELGDSAVYLCASSRGGDRGGGELFFGEGSRLTVL.